Listed here are 20 T cell receptor beta chains from one sample, sequenced in a study of T cells expressing NK-cell markers. TCRdb re-analyzed the 5' RACE reads; it lists each CDR3 protein once, without DNA. The sample's table shows some 450,000 distinct CDR3 sequences. Sequencing used blood T cells: a sorted CD56 or NKG2C T cell subset, CD4+ or CD8+ T cells, or bulk PBMC T cells (not recorded which). The origin of the receptors is a woman aged 18 to 75 in good health.

The gene calls are TRBV29-1 and TRBJ2-5; TCRdb's D gene call, TRBD1, goes unchecked for lack of DNA. CDR1 and CDR2 (germline): SQVTM, ANQGSEA. The CDR3 is 13 residues long. The chain's CDR3 is CSVVTGPGETQYF.

This chain uses TRBV20-1 with TRBJ2-1; there is no DNA to check the TCRdb D call of TRBD2. Germline-derived CDR1 and CDR2 are DFQATT and SNEGSKA (reference sequence). This CDR3 spans 14 amino acids. The CDR3 loop reads CSAGGWRGGNEQFF.

The chain uses TRBV20-1 and TRBJ1-1. There are 12 residues in the CDR3. CDR1 is DFQATT and CDR2 is SNEGSKA in the germline V gene (reference sequence). CDR3: CSARRVNTEAFF.

The J gene is TRBJ2-1, the V gene TRBV6-2 or TRBV6-3; the TRBD2 assignment by TCRdb is unverifiable without DNA. CDR1 MNHEY and CDR2 SVGEGT come from the germline V gene. The CDR3 runs 14 residues. CDR3 protein: CASIGTSGRYEQFF.

This rearrangement joins TRBV20-1 to TRBJ2-1; TCRdb calls TRBD2, which cannot be checked without DNA. Germline lookup yields CDR1 DFQATT and CDR2 SNEGSKA (reference sequence). The CDR3 covers 18 residues. CDR3 residues: CSARPDAISGRGRNEQFF.

The chain combines TRBV18 with TRBJ1-1. The CDR3 is 15 amino acids. Germline V gene lookup returns CDR1 KGHSH and CDR2 LQKENI. The CDR3: CASSPRSLENTEAFF.

The chain joins TRBV5-6 to TRBJ1-5; TCRdb designates TRBD1, a call that cannot be tested without DNA. Germline V gene sequence: CDR1 SGHDT, CDR2 YYEEEE. The CDR3 contains 17 residues. The CDR3 reads CASSLGSGAYSNQPQHF.

The V and J genes are TRBV15 and TRBJ2-1; the D call from TCRdb, TRBD1, cannot be confirmed without DNA. The CDR3 totals 13 residues. Germline CDR1 LNHNV, CDR2 YYDKDF (reference sequence). CDR3 loop: CATSGQGGNEQFF.

The chain links TRBV7-9 to TRBJ1-2. Germline-derived CDR1 and CDR2 are SEHNR and FQNEAQ (reference sequence). The CDR3 contains 15 residues. The CDR3 loop is CASSTTTGIGKGYTF.

The CDR3 sequence: CASSFSGFGAGELFF. The rearrangement links TRBV12-3 or TRBV12-4 to TRBJ2-2; TCRdb picks TRBD1, but there is no DNA to check that call. This CDR3 is built from 15 residues.

The chain uses TRBV20-1 and TRBJ2-1; absent DNA, TCRdb's TRBD2 call cannot be checked. The germline V gene has CDR1 DFQATT and CDR2 SNEGSKA (reference sequence). This CDR3 is 14 amino acids long. This CDR3 reads CSARGSGTPNEQFF.

The chain recombines TRBV4-3 with TRBJ2-3; the TCRdb call, TRBD2, lacks DNA for checking. Germline-derived CDR1 and CDR2 are LGHNA and YSLEER. This CDR3 comprises 19 residues. CDR3 residues: CASSQDVSGGPYSTDTQYF.

J is TRBJ2-3 and V is TRBV7-9. This CDR3 spans 14 amino acids. Germline CDR1 SEHNR, CDR2 FQNEAQ (reference sequence). This chain's CDR3 is CASSSNNAPDTQYF.

V is TRBV20-1 and J is TRBJ2-1. This CDR3 is 15 amino acids long. Germline loops: CDR1 DFQATT, CDR2 SNEGSKA (reference sequence). This CDR3 is CSARDMGRPYNEQFF.

The rearrangement uses TRBV12-3 or TRBV12-4 and TRBJ1-5. There are 13 residues in the CDR3. CDR3 loop: CASSSSSNQPQHF.

The CDR3 here is CASRLDRVSNQPQHF. This chain uses TRBV6-1 with TRBJ1-5; absent DNA, TCRdb's TRBD1 call cannot be checked. The CDR3 runs 15 residues. Germline V gene data show CDR1 as MNHNS and CDR2 as SASEGT.

This chain uses TRBV7-9 with TRBJ2-7; TCRdb proposes TRBD1, but this gene call is untestable without DNA. CDR1 SEHNR and CDR2 FQNEAQ come from the germline V gene (reference sequence). The CDR3 has 14 amino acids. This chain's CDR3 is CASSLAGQNYEQYF.

V gene TRBV7-2 combines with J gene TRBJ1-1. This CDR3 spans 14 amino acids. Germline V gene data show CDR1 as SGHTA and CDR2 as FQGNSA. CDR3 in amino acids: CASSLAEMNTEAFF.

V and J are TRBV12-3 or TRBV12-4 and TRBJ2-4; TCRdb's D call, TRBD1, is unchecked because there is no DNA. This CDR3 has 15 residues. The CDR3 spells CASSLDGTTKNIQYF.

V usage is TRBV11-2 and J usage is TRBJ2-7; TCRdb indicates TRBD2, and absent DNA this call remains unverified. This CDR3 is built from 16 residues. Germline V lookup: CDR1 SGHAT, CDR2 FQNNGV. The CDR3 loop is CASSLDLGGTSYEQYF. Variable domain in full (rest from reference TRBV11-2 and TRBJ2-7): EAGVAQSPRYKIIEKRQSVAFWCNPISGHATLYWYQQILGQGPKLLIQFQNNGVVDDSQLPKDRFSAERLKGVDSTLKIQPAKLEDSAVYLCASSLDLGGTSYEQYFGPGTRLTVT.